The 4 T cell receptor beta chains below come from one sample, sequenced in a study of beta chain features in type 1 diabetes. Findings and limits, study-wide: TCRB CDR3s from Type 1 diabetes patients were moderately but significantly shorter in all four CD4+ subsets.

The authors reverse transcribed all of the isolated RNA, so sequencing captured expressed TCRB transcripts. Sequencing used immunoSEQ multiplex PCR; TCRdb keeps in-frame clones, though not all of them. The sample shows hundreds of thousands of clones, about an eighth of them seen only once. These receptors have no identified antigens. Material: naive CD4+ T cells from blood. The source of these receptors is a man aged 18 to 30 with type 1 diabetes.

This clone was picked up a small number of times. V usage is TRBV15 and J usage is TRBJ2-1; maybe TRBD2 (7 bases). There are 19 residues in the CDR3. Trimming cost V 3 bases and J 9 bases, with 30 bases left between them. The germline V gene has CDR1 LNHNV and CDR2 YYDKDF (reference sequence). This chain's CDR3 is CATSRGGKGGHRVWGEQFF. CDR3 bases: TGTGCCACCAGCAGGGGAGGGAAAGGGGGGCACAGGGTATGGGGTGAGCAGTTCTTC. Full variable domain (rest looked up from reference TRBV15 and TRBJ2-1): DAMVIQNPRYQVTQFGKPVTLSCSQTLNHNVMYWYQQKSSQAPKLLFHYYDKDFNNEADTPDNFQSRRPNTSFCFLDIRSPGLGDTAMYLCATSRGGKGGHRVWGEQFFGPGTRLTVL.

The chain uses TRBV5-6 and TRBJ1-2; D not resolved. Germline V lookup: CDR1 SGHDT, CDR2 YYEEEE. V was shortened by 4 bases and J by 3 bases, with 10 bases between the two germline ends. The CDR3 runs to 13 residues. DNA of the CDR3: TGTGCCAGCAGCCCCACTCGGGACTATGGCTACACCTTC. This encodes CASSPTRDYGYTF. Full variable domain (outside the CDR3, taken from reference TRBV5-6 and TRBJ1-2): DAGVTQSPTHLIKTRGQQVTLRCSPKSGHDTVSWYQQALGQGPQFIFQYYEEEERQRGNFPDRFSGHQFPNYSSELNVNALLLGDSALYLCASSPTRDYGYTFGSGTRLTVV.

This clone appeared a few times. The chain links TRBV7-9 to TRBJ1-1; a possible D gene is TRBD1 (5 bases). With 4 bases removed from V and 11 bases from J, the gap between germline ends came to 14 bases. CDR1 is SEHNR and CDR2 is FQNEAQ in the germline V gene (reference sequence). This CDR3 comprises 12 residues. CDR3 coding DNA: TGTGCCAGCAGCTCTCACTGGGGGATGGCTTTCTTT. It translates to CASSSHWGMAFF. The entire variable domain, with the rest obtained from reference TRBV7-9 and TRBJ1-1, is as follows: DTGVSQNPRHKITKRGQNVTFRCDPISEHNRLYWYRQTLGQGPEFLTYFQNEAQLEKSRLLSDRFSAERPKGSFSTLEIQRTEQGDSAMYLCASSSHWGMAFFGQGTRLTVV.

This chain uses TRBV6-5 with TRBJ1-1, with unresolved D. Trimming removed 5 bases at V and 2 bases at J, with 6 bases between. The germline V gene encodes CDR1 MNHEY and CDR2 SVGAGI. The length of the CDR3 is 12 residues. The CDR3 DNA sequence: TGTGCCAGCAGTCCTCCCAACACTGAAGCTTTCTTT. Its translation: CASSPPNTEAFF.